Included here is one TCR beta chain sequence, with context. This entry comes from a study of shared clonotypes between healthy human individuals. TCRdb's table, derived via immunoSEQ multiplex PCR, lists solely in-frame clones and lacks some. Of more than 850,000 clones detected, 70% to 80% appear once; the ten largest clones hold 0.52%. V lost 5 bases and J 0 bases, leaving 11 bases between the germline ends. CDR1 is PRHDT, CDR2 FYEKMQ, per germline (reference sequence). This CDR3 has 14 residues. This clonotype was obtained from a man aged 18 to 29 in good health. Some clones in this sample may be carry-over from other donors' samples. This rearrangement joins TRBV13 to TRBJ2-7; D may be TRBD1 (6 bases). Sequencing input: memory CD4+ T cells from PBMCs. Subset described: CD45RA-negative fraction. In DNA form, the CDR3 reads TGTGCCAGCAGCGAGAGGGGGAGCTCCTACGAGCAGTACTTC. Translated, it gives CASSERGSSYEQYF.